The following is a TCR beta chain sequence with its context. Its antigen remains unknown. This record comes from a study of T cells in Graves' hyperthyroidism and ophthalmopathy. Points from the study as a whole: Most thyroid clonotypes that were expanded above 0.001 also turned up in blood.

There were TCR beta CDR3 regions amplified from RNA transcripts. Primed by the HTBI set, a first-round RT-PCR was run on the TCR CDR3. One entry per CDR3 protein, called by TCRdb with MiXCR from the multiplex PCR reads. The repertoire holds roughly 740,000 distinct CDR3 sequences, with around 17% as singletons. Trimming pared 2 bases from V and 4 bases from J, leaving 11 bases between. Germline lookup yields CDR1 ENHRY and CDR2 SYGVKD. This CDR3 contains 15 residues. The receptor was derived from a man between 18 and 29 years old with Graves' hyperthyroidism. Sequences were obtained from blood. The chain employs TRBV10-3 and TRBJ2-2; D is perhaps TRBD2 (5 bases). The chain's CDR3 is CAISEEDAGTGELFF. Here the CDR3 DNA reads TGTGCCATCAGTGAGGAGGACGCGGGCACCGGGGAGCTGTTTTTT.